The clone carrying this T cell receptor beta chain occurred many times. Its antigen is still unknown. Trimming left V 1 base short and J 1 base short, with 10 bases between. The germline V gene has CDR1 SGDLS and CDR2 YYNGEE. The CDR3 is 15 amino acids. These data are taken from a study of CD8 T cells in ankylosing spondylitis. Quantitative 5'-RACE with molecular barcodes produced the TCR beta libraries. TCRdb itself ran the 5' RACE reads through MiXCR, one entry per CDR3 protein. The sample holds under 15,000 distinct CDR3 sequences, 2.5% to 3% seen once. Overall study results and limits: It appeared that ankylosing spondylitis blood was characterized by a TCR beta motif of several highly homologous variants. Those disease-linked clones were CD8+; they were also relatively rare in peripheral blood.

The sequence was collected from a male donor with ankylosing spondylitis or in good health (not recorded which). V usage is TRBV9 and J usage is TRBJ2-3, with a tentative D call TRBD2 (5 bases). Sequencing was done on a sample of blood, either unsorted or a sorted T cell fraction (not recorded which). CDR3 region: CASSVTGKGTDTQYF. CDR3 DNA sequence: TGTGCCAGCAGCGTAACCGGGAAAGGCACAGATACGCAGTATTTT.